This is a list of T cell receptor beta chains from one sample in a study of T cells after yellow fever vaccination. Each CDR3 protein is one row after TCRdb ran MiXCR on the 5' RACE reads. The sample holds 450,000 to 600,000 distinct CDR3 sequences, around 17% seen once. Here the sequenced sample was PBMCs, taken about 5 days after the first yellow fever vaccination. These TCRs come from a man between 18 and 29 years old who received the YFV17D yellow fever vaccine. Both conserved end residues are part of each CDR3. Fields, in order: clone size, D gene, J gene, V gene, CDR3 DNA, CDR3 protein. The D gene is left open where the match is weak. Part of the rows lack a size; the others show once, few, many or a class for expanded clones.

clone_size: -
d_call: -
j_call: TRBJ2-5
v_call: TRBV20-1
cdr3_nt: TGCAGTACGATGGCCAGGGTGAGGGAAGAGACCCAGTACTTC
cdr3_aa: CSTMARVREETQYF

clone_size: -
d_call: -
j_call: TRBJ1-4
v_call: TRBV12-3/TRBV12-4
cdr3_nt: TGTGCCAGCAGTTTCGATAGGGGAAGAGAAAAACTGTTTTTT
cdr3_aa: CASSFDRGREKLFF

clone_size: few
d_call: -
j_call: TRBJ2-5
v_call: TRBV12-3/TRBV12-4
cdr3_nt: TGTGCCAGCAGTTTAGCCCTGGGTATCGAAGAGACCCAGTACTTC
cdr3_aa: CASSLALGIEETQYF

clone_size: -
d_call: TRBD1
j_call: TRBJ2-7
v_call: TRBV9
cdr3_nt: TGTGCCAGCAGCGTAAGAGGGACAGGTGACGACGAGCAGTACTTC
cdr3_aa: CASSVRGTGDDEQYF

clone_size: -
d_call: TRBD1
j_call: TRBJ2-3
v_call: TRBV4-1
cdr3_nt: TGCGCCAGCAGCCAGGTCGAGGGACAGGGGACAGATACGCAGTATTTT
cdr3_aa: CASSQVEGQGTDTQYF

clone_size: many
d_call: -
j_call: TRBJ2-3
v_call: TRBV29-1
cdr3_nt: TGCAGCGTTGAAGAAAATATCGGCAGACTCACAGATACGCAGTATTTT
cdr3_aa: CSVEENIGRLTDTQYF

clone_size: -
d_call: -
j_call: TRBJ2-1
v_call: TRBV28
cdr3_nt: TGTGCCAGCAGTTCCACCCTCGAGAGGGCAAATGAGCAGTTCTTC
cdr3_aa: CASSSTLERANEQFF

clone_size: many
d_call: TRBD2
j_call: TRBJ2-7
v_call: TRBV7-2
cdr3_nt: TGTGCCAGCAGAGCCCTAGCGGGGGGAGAGCAGTACTTC
cdr3_aa: CASRALAGGEQYF

clone_size: -
d_call: -
j_call: TRBJ2-3
v_call: TRBV3-1
cdr3_nt: TGTGCCAGCAGCCAAGATCAAAGGACGCAGTATTTT
cdr3_aa: CASSQDQRTQYF

clone_size: few
d_call: -
j_call: TRBJ2-7
v_call: TRBV20-1
cdr3_nt: TGCAGTGCTAGAGATCGGAGGATGGGTCCCTACGAGCAGTACTTC
cdr3_aa: CSARDRRMGPYEQYF

clone_size: few
d_call: -
j_call: TRBJ2-4
v_call: TRBV12-3/TRBV12-4
cdr3_nt: TGTGCCAGCAGTTTATCCCCCCCAGGGCTTGCCAAAAACATTCAGTACTTC
cdr3_aa: CASSLSPPGLAKNIQYF

clone_size: -
d_call: -
j_call: TRBJ2-1
v_call: TRBV7-2
cdr3_nt: TGTGCCAGCAGCCCTGTGGTTAGTGGCTATGAGCAGTTCTTC
cdr3_aa: CASSPVVSGYEQFF

clone_size: few
d_call: -
j_call: TRBJ2-3
v_call: TRBV5-1
cdr3_nt: TGCGCCAGCAGCTTTCGGACAAAGAATTTAGATACGCAGTATTTT
cdr3_aa: CASSFRTKNLDTQYF

clone_size: -
d_call: -
j_call: TRBJ1-3
v_call: TRBV27
cdr3_nt: TGTGCCAGCAGTACCCAAGGGGAGTCTGGAAACACCATATATTTT
cdr3_aa: CASSTQGESGNTIYF